Sequencing of this T cell receptor beta chain was carried out in a study of blood T cell repertoires in COVID-19. The wider study: Whether acute or convalescent, the COVID-19 samples came from the United States, Italy and Spain. T cells, B-cell-depleted T cells, or PBMCs provided the cDNA or gDNA that served as material.

Authors' analysis steps: How many nucleated cells were present was estimated from reference gene primer amplification. Here immunoSEQ multiplex PCR was the method, and the copy in TCRdb shows in-frame clones only, minus some. The V and J calls and the clone size are those of that table, but D and trimming were determined from the DNA. The sample has about 230,000 clones, roughly 83% seen once. V was cut by 10 bases and J by 2 bases, with 16 bases left in between. The CDR3 length is 14 residues. The V gene's germline CDR1 is LNHDA and CDR2 SQIVND (reference sequence). Sample: peripheral blood. This TCR was recovered from a woman between 50 and 59 years old with acute or convalescent COVID-19. The chain employs TRBV19 and TRBJ2-3; weak D call: TRBD2 (5 bases). The CDR3 sequence: CATFVPGLTDTQYF. In DNA form, the CDR3 reads TGTGCCACCTTCGTCCCAGGACTCACAGATACGCAGTATTTT.